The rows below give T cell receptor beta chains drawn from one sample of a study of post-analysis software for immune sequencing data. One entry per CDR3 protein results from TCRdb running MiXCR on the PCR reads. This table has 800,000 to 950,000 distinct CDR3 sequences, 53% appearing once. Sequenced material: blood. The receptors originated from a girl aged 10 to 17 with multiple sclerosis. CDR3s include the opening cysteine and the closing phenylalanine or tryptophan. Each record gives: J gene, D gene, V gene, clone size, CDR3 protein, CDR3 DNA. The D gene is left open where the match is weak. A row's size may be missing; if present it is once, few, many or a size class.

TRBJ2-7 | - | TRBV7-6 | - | CASSLVPNEQYF | TGTGCCAGCAGCTTAGTTCCAAACGAGCAGTACTTC
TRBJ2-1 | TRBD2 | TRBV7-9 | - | CASSPRWREGSNEQFF | TGTGCCAGCAGCCCCCGGTGGCGGGAGGGCTCGAATGAGCAGTTCTTC
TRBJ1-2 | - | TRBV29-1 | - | CSVVGPGRGYGYTF | TGCAGCGTTGTTGGCCCGGGGAGGGGCTATGGCTACACCTTC
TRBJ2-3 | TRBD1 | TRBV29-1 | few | CSALTGRITDTQYF | TGCAGCGCTTTGACAGGGAGAATCACAGATACGCAGTATTTT
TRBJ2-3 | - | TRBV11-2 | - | CASSLGLPTTDTQYF | TGTGCCAGCAGCTTAGGTCTCCCGACGACAGATACGCAGTATTTT
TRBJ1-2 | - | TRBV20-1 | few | CSARPDELTYGYTF | TGCAGTGCTAGGCCAGACGAGCTCACCTATGGCTACACCTTC
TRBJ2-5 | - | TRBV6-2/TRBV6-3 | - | CASSARAWGETQYF | TGTGCCAGCAGTGCGAGGGCCTGGGGGGAGACCCAGTACTTC
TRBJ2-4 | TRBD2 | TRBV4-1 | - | CASSQGGLAGGRYKNIQYF | TGCGCCAGCAGCCAAGGGGGACTAGCGGGGGGGCGGTACAAAAACATTCAGTACTTC
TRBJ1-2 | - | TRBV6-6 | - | CASSSLVSWREYGYTF | TGTGCCAGCAGTTCCTTGGTTTCCTGGAGGGAGTATGGCTACACCTTC
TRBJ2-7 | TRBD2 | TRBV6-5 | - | CASSDGAGDSYEQYF | TGTGCCAGCAGTGACGGAGCGGGGGACTCCTACGAGCAGTACTTC
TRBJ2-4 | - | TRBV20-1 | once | CSASLGAPTILAKNIQYF | TGCAGTGCTTCCCTGGGGGCCCCTACCATTCTAGCCAAAAACATTCAGTACTTC
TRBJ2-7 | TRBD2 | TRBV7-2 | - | CASSPWIGLAARAYEQYF | TGTGCCAGCAGCCCATGGATAGGACTAGCGGCTAGAGCGTACGAGCAGTACTTC
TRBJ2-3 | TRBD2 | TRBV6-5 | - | CASERGGTDTQYF | TGTGCCAGCGAGCGGGGGGGCACAGATACGCAGTATTTT
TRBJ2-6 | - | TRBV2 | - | CASSMQSGANVLTF | TGTGCCAGCAGTATGCAGTCTGGGGCCAACGTCCTGACTTTC
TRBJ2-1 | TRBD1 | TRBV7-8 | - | CASSLVGQGGGEQFF | TGTGCCAGCAGCTTAGTGGGACAGGGCGGGGGTGAGCAGTTCTTC